This record looks at one T cell receptor beta chain sequence and its context. Into every PCR, synthetic TCR analog templates were spiked. Some clones are missing from TCRdb's copy, which holds only in-frame ones; the method was immunoSEQ multiplex PCR. The data show tens of thousands of clones, 86% seen once. These data are taken from a study of PD-L1 blockade in urothelial cancer. In the study overall: It was at some point between 2013 and 2014 that patients started atezolizumab at 1,200 mg intravenously every 3 weeks. Samples of blood were analyzed 3 weeks (second dose) and 6 weeks after treatment start.

CDR1 LNHDA and CDR2 SQIVND come from the germline V gene (reference sequence). Losses at the gene ends were 6 bases for V and 2 bases for J; bases not matched to a gene: 2. The CDR3 spans 14 residues. The TCR was taken from a man between 45 and 60 years old with urothelial cancer. The sample here was PBMCs, taken around atezolizumab (anti-PD-L1) treatment. This chain connects TRBV19 to TRBJ2-1, with TRBD2 matching 9 bases. As DNA, the CDR3 is TGTGCCAGTAGGAAGCGGGAGGCCTACAATGAGCAGTTCTTC. Translated: CASRKREAYNEQFF.